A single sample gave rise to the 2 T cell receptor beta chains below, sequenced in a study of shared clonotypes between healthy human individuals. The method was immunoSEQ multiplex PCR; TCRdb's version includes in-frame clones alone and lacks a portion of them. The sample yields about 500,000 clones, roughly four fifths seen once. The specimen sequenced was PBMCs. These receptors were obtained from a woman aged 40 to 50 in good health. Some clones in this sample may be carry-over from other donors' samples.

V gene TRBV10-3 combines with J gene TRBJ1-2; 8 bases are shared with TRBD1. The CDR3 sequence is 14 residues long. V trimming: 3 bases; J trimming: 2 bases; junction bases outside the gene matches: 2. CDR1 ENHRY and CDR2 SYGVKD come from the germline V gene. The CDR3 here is CAISEAGGNYGYTF. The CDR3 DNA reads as TGTGCCATCAGTGAAGCAGGGGGCAACTATGGCTACACCTTC.

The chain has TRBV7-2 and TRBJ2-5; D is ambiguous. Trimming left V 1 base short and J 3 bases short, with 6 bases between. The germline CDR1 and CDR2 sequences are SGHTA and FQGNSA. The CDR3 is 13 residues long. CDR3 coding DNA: TGTGCCAGCAGCTTAGTTCCGGAAGAGACCCAGTACTTC. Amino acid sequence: CASSLVPEETQYF.